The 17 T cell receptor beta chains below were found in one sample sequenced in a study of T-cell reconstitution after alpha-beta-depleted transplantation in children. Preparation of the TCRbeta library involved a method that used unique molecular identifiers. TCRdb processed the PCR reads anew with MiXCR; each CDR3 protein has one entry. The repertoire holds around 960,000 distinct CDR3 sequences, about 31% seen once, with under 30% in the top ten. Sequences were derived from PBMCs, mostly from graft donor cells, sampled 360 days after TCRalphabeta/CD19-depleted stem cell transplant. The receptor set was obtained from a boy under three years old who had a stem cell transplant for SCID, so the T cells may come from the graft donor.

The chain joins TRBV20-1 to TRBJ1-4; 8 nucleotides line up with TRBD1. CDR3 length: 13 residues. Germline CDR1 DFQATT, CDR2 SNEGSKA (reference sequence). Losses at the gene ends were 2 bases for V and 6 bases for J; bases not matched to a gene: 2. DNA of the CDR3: TGCAGTGCTAGACAGGGGGCGTATGAAAAACTGTTTTTT. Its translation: CSARQGAYEKLFF.

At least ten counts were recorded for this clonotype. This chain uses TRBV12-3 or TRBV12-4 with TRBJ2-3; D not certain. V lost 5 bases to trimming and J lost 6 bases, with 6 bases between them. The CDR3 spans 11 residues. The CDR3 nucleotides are TGTGCCAGCAGTCCCCTGGATACGCAGTATTTT. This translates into CASSPLDTQYF.

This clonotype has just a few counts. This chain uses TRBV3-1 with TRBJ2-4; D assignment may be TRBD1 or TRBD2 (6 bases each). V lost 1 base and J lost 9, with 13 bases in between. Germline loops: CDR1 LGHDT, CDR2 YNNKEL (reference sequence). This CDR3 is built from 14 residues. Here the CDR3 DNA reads TGTGCCAGCAGCCAAGCTTGGGGGGCCGGCATTCAGTACTTC. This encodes CASSQAWGAGIQYF.

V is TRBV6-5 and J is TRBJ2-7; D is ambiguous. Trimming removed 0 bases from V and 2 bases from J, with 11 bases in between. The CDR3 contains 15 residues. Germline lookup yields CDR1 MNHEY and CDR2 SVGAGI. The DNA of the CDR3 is TGTGCCAGCAGTTACTCTGGGGAATCTGCCTACGAGCAGTACTTC. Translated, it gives CASSYSGESAYEQYF.

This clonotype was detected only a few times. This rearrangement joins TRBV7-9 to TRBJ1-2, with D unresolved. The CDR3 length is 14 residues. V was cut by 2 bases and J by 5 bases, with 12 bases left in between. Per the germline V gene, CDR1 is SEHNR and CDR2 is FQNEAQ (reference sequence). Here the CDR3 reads CASSLSQALYGYTF. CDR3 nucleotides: TGTGCCAGCAGCTTATCGCAGGCCTTGTATGGCTACACCTTC. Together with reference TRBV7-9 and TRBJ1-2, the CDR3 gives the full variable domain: DTGVSQNPRHKITKRGQNVTFRCDPISEHNRLYWYRQTLGQGPEFLTYFQNEAQLEKSRLLSDRFSAERPKGSFSTLEIQRTEQGDSAMYLCASSLSQALYGYTFGSGTRLTVV.

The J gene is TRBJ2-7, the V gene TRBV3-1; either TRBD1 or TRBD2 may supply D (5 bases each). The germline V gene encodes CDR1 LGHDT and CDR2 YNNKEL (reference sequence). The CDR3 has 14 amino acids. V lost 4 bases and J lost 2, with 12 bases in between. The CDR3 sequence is CASSPHEGTYEQYF. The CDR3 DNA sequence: TGTGCCAGCAGCCCCCATGAGGGGACCTACGAGCAGTACTTC.

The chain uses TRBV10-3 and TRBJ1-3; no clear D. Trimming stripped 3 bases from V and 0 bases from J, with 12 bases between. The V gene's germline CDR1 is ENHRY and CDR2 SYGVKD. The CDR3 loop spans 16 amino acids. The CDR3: CAISESRRSSGNTIYF. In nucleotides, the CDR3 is TGTGCCATCAGTGAAAGTCGTCGCTCCTCTGGAAACACCATATATTTT.

Here the CDR3 DNA reads TGCAGTGCTAGAGATCGTATGGGGATTCCGGGGCCCCAGCATTTT. Translating gives CSARDRMGIPGPQHF. The chain combines TRBV20-1 with TRBJ1-5; no clear D. The V end lost 0 bases, the J end lost 9 bases, and 18 bases lay between the germline ends. Germline V gives CDR1 DFQATT, CDR2 SNEGSKA (reference sequence). The CDR3 is made up of 15 amino acids.

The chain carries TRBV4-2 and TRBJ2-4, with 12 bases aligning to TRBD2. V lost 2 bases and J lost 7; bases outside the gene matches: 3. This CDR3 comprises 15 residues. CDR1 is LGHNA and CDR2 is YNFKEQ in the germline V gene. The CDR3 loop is CASSQLAGGRNIQYF. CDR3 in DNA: TGTGCCAGCAGCCAACTAGCGGGGGGGAGGAACATTCAGTACTTC.

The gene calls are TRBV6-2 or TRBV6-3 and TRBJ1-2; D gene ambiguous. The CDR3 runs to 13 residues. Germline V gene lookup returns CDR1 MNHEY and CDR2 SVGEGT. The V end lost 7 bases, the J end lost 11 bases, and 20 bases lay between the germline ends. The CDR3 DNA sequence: TGTGCCAGCAAGCGGACCGGGCCACTCGGGTACACCTTC. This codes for CASKRTGPLGYTF.

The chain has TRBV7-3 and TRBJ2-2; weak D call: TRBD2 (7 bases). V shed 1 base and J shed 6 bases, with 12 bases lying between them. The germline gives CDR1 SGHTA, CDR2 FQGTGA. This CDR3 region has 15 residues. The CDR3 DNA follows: TGTGCCAGCAGCTTAAACTGGGGGGGGCCCGGGGAGCTGTTTTTT. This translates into CASSLNWGGPGELFF.

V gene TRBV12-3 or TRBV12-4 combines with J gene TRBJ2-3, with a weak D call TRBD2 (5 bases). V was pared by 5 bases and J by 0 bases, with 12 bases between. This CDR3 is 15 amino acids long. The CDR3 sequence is CASSLDSISTDTQYF. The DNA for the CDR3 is TGTGCCAGCAGTCTGGACTCAATAAGCACAGATACGCAGTATTTT.

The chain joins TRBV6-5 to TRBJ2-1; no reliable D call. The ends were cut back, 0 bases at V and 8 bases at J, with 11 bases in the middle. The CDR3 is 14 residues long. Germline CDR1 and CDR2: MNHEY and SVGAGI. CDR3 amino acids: CASSYSKEFDEQFF. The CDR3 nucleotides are TGTGCCAGCAGTTACTCGAAGGAATTCGATGAGCAGTTCTTC.

CDR3 loop: CASSFNRGDTEAFF. The CDR3 DNA sequence: TGCGCCAGCAGCTTTAACAGGGGAGACACTGAAGCTTTCTTT. The J gene is TRBJ1-1, the V gene TRBV5-1, with 7 bases fitting TRBD1. CDR1 and CDR2 (germline): SGHRS, YFSETQ. This CDR3 has 14 residues. Trimming at V came to 2 bases and at J to 3 bases, leaving 4 bases not matched to a gene.

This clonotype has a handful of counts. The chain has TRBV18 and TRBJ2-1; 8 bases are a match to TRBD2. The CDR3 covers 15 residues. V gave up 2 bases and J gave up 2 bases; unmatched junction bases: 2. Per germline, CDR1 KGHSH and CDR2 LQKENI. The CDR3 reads CASSPERGPYNEQFF. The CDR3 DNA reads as TGTGCCAGCTCACCAGAGCGGGGGCCCTACAATGAGCAGTTCTTC.

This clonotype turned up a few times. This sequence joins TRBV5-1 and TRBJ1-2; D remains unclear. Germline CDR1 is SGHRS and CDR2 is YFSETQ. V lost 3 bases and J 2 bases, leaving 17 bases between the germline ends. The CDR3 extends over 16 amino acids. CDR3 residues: CASSYDLREVNYGYTF. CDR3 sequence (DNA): TGCGCCAGCAGCTATGACCTTAGGGAAGTGAACTATGGCTACACCTTC.

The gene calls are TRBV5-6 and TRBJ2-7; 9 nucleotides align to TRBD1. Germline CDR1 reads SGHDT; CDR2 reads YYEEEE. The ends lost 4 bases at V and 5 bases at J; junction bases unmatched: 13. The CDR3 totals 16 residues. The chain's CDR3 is CASSGGTGLRINEQYF. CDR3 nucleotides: TGTGCCAGCAGCGGGGGGACAGGGCTCCGAATCAACGAGCAGTACTTC.